This is a list of T cell receptor beta chains from one sample in a study of blood T cell repertoires in COVID-19. The repertoire was sequenced with immunoSEQ multiplex PCR; TCRdb's copy has only in-frame clones and lacks some. The table has around 270,000 clones, about 89% seen once. The sequenced material came from peripheral blood. These receptors all stem from a man aged 40-49 years with acute or convalescent COVID-19. The CDR3 runs from the conserved cysteine through the conserved F or W. Fields, in order: V gene, J gene, D gene, clone size, CDR3 DNA, CDR3 protein. A D gene is named only where the DNA matches it firmly. Only some rows state a clone size, as once, few, many or a class for expanded clones.

TRBV7-9	TRBJ1-5	.	.	TGTGCCAGCAGCTTATACGTCTCCGGGGATCAGCCCCAGCATTTT	CASSLYVSGDQPQHF
TRBV5-1	TRBJ1-3	.	.	TGCGCCAGCAGCCTCGGACTGACCAGCTCTGGAAACACCATATATTTT	CASSLGLTSSGNTIYF
TRBV29-1	TRBJ2-1	TRBD1	once	TGCAGCGCTACAGGGGCCCAAGGTGAGCAGTTCTTC	CSATGAQGEQFF
TRBV5-4	TRBJ1-2	.	few	TGTGCCAGCAGCTCGCGACGGAGCAACTATGGCTACACCTTC	CASSSRRSNYGYTF
TRBV15	TRBJ1-1	.	.	TGTGCCACCAGCAGAGACAGGAACACTGAAGCTTTCTTT	CATSRDRNTEAFF
TRBV5-1	TRBJ1-1	.	.	TGCGCCAGCAGCTTGGGCGGCAGGGGTGAAGCTTTCTTT	CASSLGGRGEAFF
TRBV2	TRBJ2-3	TRBD2	.	TGTGCCAGCAGTGGACCGGGCGGGGGGGACGGTACGCAGTATTTT	CASSGPGGGDGTQYF
TRBV5-5	TRBJ1-4	.	.	TGTGCCAGCAGTTGGACGGGGGAAAAACTGTTTTTT	CASSWTGEKLFF
TRBV3-1/TRBV3-2	TRBJ2-7	.	.	TGTGCCAGCAGCCCCAGAGGGCAAGGCTACGAGCAGTACTTC	CASSPRGQGYEQYF
TRBV5-4	TRBJ1-2	.	.	TGTGCCAGCAGCTTGAGAAGCTCGGAGGTCTATGGCTACACCTTC	CASSLRSSEVYGYTF
TRBV6-1	TRBJ1-1	TRBD1	.	TGTGCCAGCAGTGAAGCGCCCCAGGGGGCCACTGAAGCTTTCTTT	CASSEAPQGATEAFF
TRBV4-1	TRBJ1-1	.	.	TGCGCCAGCAGCCGACCGGGACTTAGGAACACTGAAGCTTTCTTT	CASSRPGLRNTEAFF
TRBV5-6	TRBJ2-1	TRBD2	once	TGTGCCAGCAGCTTGGGACTAGCGGGGGGTGGAGCCTACAATGAGCAGTTCTTC	CASSLGLAGGGAYNEQFF
TRBV27	TRBJ1-6	.	.	TGTGCCAGCCGTTGGCGGGGAAAGAGTTCACCCCTCCACTTT	CASRWRGKSSPLHF
TRBV14	TRBJ1-1	.	.	TGTGCCAGCAGCCAAGCCCCTCTGGGGCGAGCACTTGAAGCTTTCTTT	CASSQAPLGRALEAFF
TRBV5-6	TRBJ1-1	TRBD1	.	TGTGCCAGCAGCTCAATTCCGGGACAGGGGCCCACTGAAGCTTTCTTT	CASSSIPGQGPTEAFF
TRBV29-1	TRBJ2-7	.	.	TGCAGCGTTGAGCGGGGCGGCAACGAGCAGTACTTC	CSVERGGNEQYF
TRBV11-2	TRBJ2-5	.	.	TGTGCCAGCAGCCTCTCACGGTCACAAGAGACCCAGTACTTC	CASSLSRSQETQYF
TRBV7-3	TRBJ1-1	TRBD1	.	TGTGCCAGCAGCTTAAATCAGGGGGGGAACACTGAAGCTTTCTTT	CASSLNQGGNTEAFF
TRBV2	TRBJ1-1	TRBD1	few	TGTGCCAGCAGTCGTACTGACAGGGCCAACACTGAAGCTTTCTTT	CASSRTDRANTEAFF
TRBV7-8	TRBJ1-4	TRBD1	.	TGTGCCAGCAGGGATTACGGGACAGGGGGAGAAAAACTGTTTTTT	CASRDYGTGGEKLFF
TRBV30	TRBJ1-6	.	.	TGTGCCTGGAGTGTAGGCAGGCGGGATTCACCCCTCCACTTT	CAWSVGRRDSPLHF
TRBV9	TRBJ1-1	TRBD1	.	TGTGCCAGCAGCCCAGGGGACAGGGACACTGAAGCTTTCTTT	CASSPGDRDTEAFF
TRBV3-1/TRBV3-2	TRBJ1-6	.	.	TGTGCCAGCAGCCGGGACTCCGGTGGTTCACCCCTCCACTTT	CASSRDSGGSPLHF
TRBV14	TRBJ1-2	.	few	TGTGCCAGCAGTACAGGGAACTATGGCTACACCTTC	CASSTGNYGYTF
TRBV6-5	TRBJ2-3	.	once	TGTGCCAGCAGTTACTCACCGGTTGGAGGCACAGATACGCAGTATTTT	CASSYSPVGGTDTQYF
TRBV5-1	TRBJ2-3	TRBD2	.	TGCGCCAGCAGCCTTACTAGCGGGGGCCTCACAGATACGCAGTATTTT	CASSLTSGGLTDTQYF
TRBV2	TRBJ1-4	.	once	TGTGCCAGCATGGCAGACGGAGAGGAAAAACTGTTTTTT	CASMADGEEKLFF
TRBV21-1	TRBJ2-1	.	.	TGTGCCAGCAGCAAACAAGCGGGGGTTCGCTACAATGAGCAGTTCTTC	CASSKQAGVRYNEQFF
TRBV6-5	TRBJ2-2	TRBD1	.	TGTGCCAGCAGGGGACAGGGGGTTTTAGTCGGGGAGCTGTTTTTT	CASRGQGVLVGELFF
TRBV11-1	TRBJ2-3	.	.	TGTGCCAGCAGCCTTCAGGAGGGCCTCACAGATACGCAGTATTTT	CASSLQEGLTDTQYF
TRBV9	TRBJ1-1	.	.	TGTGCCAGCAGCTCACATCCCCTCGTGGGTAGGGGGGGGAGGGCTGAAGCTTTCTTT	CASSSHPLVGRGGRAEAFF
TRBV6-6	TRBJ2-7	.	.	TGTGCCAGCAGTTACGGGCAGGAGGTTTCCAACGAGCAGTACTTC	CASSYGQEVSNEQYF
TRBV7-9	TRBJ1-2	.	once	TGTGCCAGCAGCACGAGCGATCGTGGCTACACCTTC	CASSTSDRGYTF
TRBV5-8	TRBJ1-2	.	.	TGTGCCAGCAGCTTCACTGTCTATGGCTACACCTTC	CASSFTVYGYTF
TRBV5-1	TRBJ2-7	.	.	TGCGCCAGCAGCCGGGGGTCCGCCTACGAGCAGTACTTC	CASSRGSAYEQYF
TRBV2	TRBJ1-5	.	.	TGTGCCAGCAGTGTTTGGGGCAGATATAGCAATCAGCCCCAGCATTTT	CASSVWGRYSNQPQHF
TRBV6-5	TRBJ1-3	.	.	TGTGCCAGCAGTACCCGGGTGGGAAACACCATATATTTT	CASSTRVGNTIYF
TRBV20-1	TRBJ1-6	TRBD1	.	TGCAGTGCTACTGACAGGGGCTATAATTCACCCCTCCACTTT	CSATDRGYNSPLHF
TRBV9	TRBJ1-2	.	.	TGTGCCAGCAGCGTAGCGGCAACAGATTATGGCTACACCTTC	CASSVAATDYGYTF
TRBV30	TRBJ1-2	TRBD1	.	TGTGCCTGGAGTGTGGGTTTAGGGGGCAACTATGGCTACACCTTC	CAWSVGLGGNYGYTF
TRBV7-6	TRBJ2-1	TRBD2	.	TGTGCCAGCAGCTTCTCCTCAAACGGACCCGGGGGGGCCATTCCCAATGAGCAGTTCTTC	CASSFSSNGPGGAIPNEQFF
TRBV18	TRBJ1-1	TRBD1	.	TGTGCCAGCTCACCACTTAAGAAGGGGGCCATAAACACTGAAGCTTTCTTT	CASSPLKKGAINTEAFF
TRBV10-3	TRBJ1-6	.	.	TGTGCCATCAGTGACCGGACTGGAAATTCACCCCTCCACTTT	CAISDRTGNSPLHF
TRBV7-3	TRBJ1-2	.	.	TGTGCCAGCAGCCCAGGACAGTCCTATGGCTACACCTTC	CASSPGQSYGYTF
TRBV5-1	TRBJ1-4	.	.	TGCGCCAGCAGCTTCACAGGGCAGAATGAAAAACTGTTTTTT	CASSFTGQNEKLFF
TRBV2	TRBJ2-1	TRBD2	.	TGTGCCAGCAGTGACATCCGGGCGGGGGAGTCGTTCTTC	CASSDIRAGESFF
TRBV5-1	TRBJ2-1	TRBD1	.	TGCGCCAGCAGCCTCGACAGGGGTACGAATGAGCAGTTCTTC	CASSLDRGTNEQFF
TRBV12-3/TRBV12-4	TRBJ2-2	.	.	TGTGCCAGCAGCGAGCCCACCGGGGAGCTGTTTTTT	CASSEPTGELFF
TRBV5-6	TRBJ2-7	.	once	TGTGCCAGCAGCCGCCCGGGTCCCTTCGAGCAGTACTTC	CASSRPGPFEQYF
TRBV9	TRBJ1-5	TRBD1	.	TGTGCCAGCAGCTTTGGACAGGGAGATCAGCCCCAGCATTTT	CASSFGQGDQPQHF
TRBV4-1	TRBJ1-1	.	.	TGCGCCAGCAGCCAAGTTCAGTTGAACACTGAAGCTTTCTTT	CASSQVQLNTEAFF
TRBV15	TRBJ1-5	TRBD1	.	TGTGCCACCAGCAGAGAGGGACAGGGACTCTCACAGCCCCAGCATTTT	CATSREGQGLSQPQHF
TRBV5-6	TRBJ1-2	TRBD1	.	TGTGCCAGCAGCGGGACAGCCTATGGCTACACCTTC	CASSGTAYGYTF
TRBV19	TRBJ2-2	TRBD1	.	TGTGCCAGTAAGGACCCACAGGGGGCGGGACTGACCGGGGAGCTGTTTTTT	CASKDPQGAGLTGELFF
TRBV5-1	TRBJ2-2	.	.	TGCGCCAGCAGCTTGAGCATTAACACCGGGGAGCTGTTTTTT	CASSLSINTGELFF
TRBV10-3	TRBJ1-3	.	few	TGTGCCATCAGTGAGTCAGCCGGCTCTGGAAACACCATATATTTT	CAISESAGSGNTIYF
TRBV5-6	TRBJ1-1	.	.	TGTGCCAGCAGCCGGGGGGCGGCAAGGACTGAAGCTTTCTTT	CASSRGAARTEAFF
TRBV6-6	TRBJ1-4	.	once	TGTGCCAGCAGTTACGGGGGCAGGGCTCGTGAAAAACTGTTTTTT	CASSYGGRAREKLFF
TRBV7-2	TRBJ2-1	.	.	TGTGCCAGCAGCCCAGGGGACTCCTACAATGAGCAGTTCTTC	CASSPGDSYNEQFF